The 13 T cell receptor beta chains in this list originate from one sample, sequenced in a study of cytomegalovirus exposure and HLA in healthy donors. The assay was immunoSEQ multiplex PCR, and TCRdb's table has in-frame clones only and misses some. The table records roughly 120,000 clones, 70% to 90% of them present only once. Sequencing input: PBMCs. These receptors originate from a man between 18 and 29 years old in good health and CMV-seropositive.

CDR3 in amino acids: CATWPGLAGGIKGNEQFF. The CDR3 coding sequence is TGTGCCACTTGGCCGGGACTAGCGGGGGGTATAAAGGGGAATGAGCAGTTCTTC. The chain employs TRBV15 and TRBJ2-1; 15 nucleotides align to TRBD2. The CDR3 runs to 18 residues. Losses at the gene ends were 9 bases for V and 7 bases for J; bases not matched to a gene: 16. Germline CDR1 is LNHNV and CDR2 is YYDKDF (reference sequence).

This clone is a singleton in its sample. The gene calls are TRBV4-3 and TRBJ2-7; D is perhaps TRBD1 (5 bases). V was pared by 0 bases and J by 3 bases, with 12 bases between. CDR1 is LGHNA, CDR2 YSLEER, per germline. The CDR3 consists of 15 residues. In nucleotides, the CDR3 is TGCGCCAGCAGCCAAGATACAGGTGAAAGCTACGAGCAGTACTTC. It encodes CASSQDTGESYEQYF.

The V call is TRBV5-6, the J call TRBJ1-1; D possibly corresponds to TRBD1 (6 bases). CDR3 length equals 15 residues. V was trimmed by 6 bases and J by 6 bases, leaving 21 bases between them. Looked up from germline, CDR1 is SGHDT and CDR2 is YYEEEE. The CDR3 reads CASTWSAGRGAEAFF. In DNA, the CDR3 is TGTGCCAGCACCTGGAGTGCGGGGAGGGGGGCTGAAGCTTTCTTT.

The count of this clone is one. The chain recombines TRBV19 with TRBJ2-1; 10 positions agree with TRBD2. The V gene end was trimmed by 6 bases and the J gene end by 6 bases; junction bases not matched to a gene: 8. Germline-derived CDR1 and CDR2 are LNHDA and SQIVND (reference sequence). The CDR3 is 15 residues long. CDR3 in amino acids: CASSAQRGGLNEQFF. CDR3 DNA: TGTGCCAGTAGCGCTCAGCGGGGGGGACTCAATGAGCAGTTCTTC.

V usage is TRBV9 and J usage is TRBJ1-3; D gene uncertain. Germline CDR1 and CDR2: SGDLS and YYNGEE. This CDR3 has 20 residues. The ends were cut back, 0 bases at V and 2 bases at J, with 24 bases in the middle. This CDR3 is CASSVGLSPKPGFAGNTIYF. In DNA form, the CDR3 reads TGTGCCAGCAGCGTAGGTCTCTCCCCTAAGCCGGGGTTTGCTGGAAACACCATATATTTT. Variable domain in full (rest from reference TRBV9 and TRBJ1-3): DSGVTQTPKHLITATGQRVTLRCSPRSGDLSVYWYQQSLDQGLQFLIQYYNGEERAKGNILERFSAQQFPDLHSELNLSSLELGDSALYFCASSVGLSPKPGFAGNTIYFGEGSWLTVV.

CDR3 in amino acids: CASSDLSQGISPLHF. As DNA, the CDR3 is TGTGCCAGCAGTGATCTTTCACAGGGAATTTCACCCCTCCACTTT. V gene TRBV25-1 combines with J gene TRBJ1-6, with D possibly matching TRBD1 (6 bases). Trimming removed 3 bases at V and 9 bases at J, with 15 bases between. Germline CDR1 reads MGHDK; CDR2 reads SYGVNS. This CDR3 has 15 residues.

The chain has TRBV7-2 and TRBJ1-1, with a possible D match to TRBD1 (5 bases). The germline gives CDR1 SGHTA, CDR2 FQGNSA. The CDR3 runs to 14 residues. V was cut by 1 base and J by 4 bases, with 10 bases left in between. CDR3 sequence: CASSLDWRGTEAFF. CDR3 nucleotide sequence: TGTGCCAGCAGCTTAGATTGGAGGGGCACTGAAGCTTTCTTT.

The CDR3 loop reads CASSIRGFEQYF. The CDR3 nucleotides read TGTGCCAGTAGTATAAGAGGCTTCGAGCAGTACTTC. J is TRBJ2-7 and V is TRBV19; D remains unclear. Germline V CDR1 and CDR2: LNHDA, SQIVND (reference sequence). There are 12 residues in the CDR3. With 2 bases removed from V and 6 bases from J, the gap between germline ends came to 8 bases.

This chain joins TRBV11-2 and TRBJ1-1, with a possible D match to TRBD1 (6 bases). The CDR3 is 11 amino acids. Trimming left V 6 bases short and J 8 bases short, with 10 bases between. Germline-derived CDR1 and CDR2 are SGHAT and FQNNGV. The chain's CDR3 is CASSQTGEAFF. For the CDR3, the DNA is TGTGCCAGCAGTCAAACAGGGGAAGCTTTCTTT.

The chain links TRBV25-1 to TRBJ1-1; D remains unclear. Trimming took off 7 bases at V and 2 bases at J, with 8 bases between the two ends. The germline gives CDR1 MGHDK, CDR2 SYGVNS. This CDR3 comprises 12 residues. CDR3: CASTNYNTEAFF. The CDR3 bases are TGTGCCAGCACTAATTACAACACTGAAGCTTTCTTT.

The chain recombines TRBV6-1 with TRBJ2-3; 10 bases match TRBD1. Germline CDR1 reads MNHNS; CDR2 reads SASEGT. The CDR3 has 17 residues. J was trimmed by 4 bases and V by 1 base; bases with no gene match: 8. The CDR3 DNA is TGTGCCAGCAGTGAAGACGGACAGGGGGACGAAGCAGATACGCAGTATTTT. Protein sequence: CASSEDGQGDEADTQYF.

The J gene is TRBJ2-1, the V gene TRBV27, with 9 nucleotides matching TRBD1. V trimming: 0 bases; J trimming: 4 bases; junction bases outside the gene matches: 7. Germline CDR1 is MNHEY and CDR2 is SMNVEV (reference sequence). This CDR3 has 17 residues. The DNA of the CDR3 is TGTGCCAGCAGTTTATCCCCCGGGACAGGGAAATACAATGAGCAGTTCTTC. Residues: CASSLSPGTGKYNEQFF.

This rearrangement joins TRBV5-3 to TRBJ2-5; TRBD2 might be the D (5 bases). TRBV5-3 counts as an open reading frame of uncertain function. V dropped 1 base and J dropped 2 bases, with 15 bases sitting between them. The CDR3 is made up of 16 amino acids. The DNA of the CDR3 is TGTGCCAGAAGCTTGAGGACTTACCTTCAACAAGAGACCCAGTACTTC. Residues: CARSLRTYLQQETQYF.